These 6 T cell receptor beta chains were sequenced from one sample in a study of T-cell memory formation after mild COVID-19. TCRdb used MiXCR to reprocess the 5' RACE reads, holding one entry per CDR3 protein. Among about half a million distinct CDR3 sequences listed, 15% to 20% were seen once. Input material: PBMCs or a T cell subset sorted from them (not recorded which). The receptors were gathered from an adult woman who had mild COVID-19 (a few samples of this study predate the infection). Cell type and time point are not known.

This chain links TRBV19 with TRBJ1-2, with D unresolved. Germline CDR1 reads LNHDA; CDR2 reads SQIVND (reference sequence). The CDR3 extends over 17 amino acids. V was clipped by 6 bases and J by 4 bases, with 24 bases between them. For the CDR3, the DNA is TGTGCCAGTAGCCCGAAAAGAGAGCAGCTATATCGCTATGGCTACACCTTC. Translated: CASSPKREQLYRYGYTF.

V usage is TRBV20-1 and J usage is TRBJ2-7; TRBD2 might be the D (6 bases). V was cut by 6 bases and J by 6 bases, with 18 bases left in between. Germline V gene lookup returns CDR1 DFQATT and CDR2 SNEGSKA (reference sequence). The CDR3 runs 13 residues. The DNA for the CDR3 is TGCAGTGCACGGCCTAGCGCGTTCCCCGAGCAGTACTTC. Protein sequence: CSARPSAFPEQYF.

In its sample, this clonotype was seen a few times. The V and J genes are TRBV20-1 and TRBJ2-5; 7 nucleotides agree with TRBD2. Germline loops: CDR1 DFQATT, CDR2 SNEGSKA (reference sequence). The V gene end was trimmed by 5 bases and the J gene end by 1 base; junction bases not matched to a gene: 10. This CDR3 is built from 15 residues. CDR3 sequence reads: CSAGIGLVGQETQYF. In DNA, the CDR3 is TGCAGTGCTGGAATTGGACTAGTGGGCCAAGAGACCCAGTACTTC.

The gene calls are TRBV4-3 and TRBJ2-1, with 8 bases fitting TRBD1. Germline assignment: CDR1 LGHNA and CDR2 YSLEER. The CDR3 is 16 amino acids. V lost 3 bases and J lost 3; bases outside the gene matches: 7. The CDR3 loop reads CASSQSGTGDYNEQFF. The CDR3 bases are TGCGCCAGCAGCCAGTCCGGGACAGGAGACTACAATGAGCAGTTCTTC.

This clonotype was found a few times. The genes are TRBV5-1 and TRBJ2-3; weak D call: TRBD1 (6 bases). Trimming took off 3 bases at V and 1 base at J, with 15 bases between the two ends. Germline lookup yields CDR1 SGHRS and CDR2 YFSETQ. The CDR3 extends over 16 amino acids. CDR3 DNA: TGCGCCAGCAGCTCGTTCGGGACACCTCGCACAGATACGCAGTATTTT. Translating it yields CASSSFGTPRTDTQYF.

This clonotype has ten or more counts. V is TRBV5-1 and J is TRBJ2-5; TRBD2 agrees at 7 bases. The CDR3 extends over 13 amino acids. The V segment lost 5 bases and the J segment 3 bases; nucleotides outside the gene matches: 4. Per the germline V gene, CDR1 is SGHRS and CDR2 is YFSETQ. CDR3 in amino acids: CASSPLAEETQYF. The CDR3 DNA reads TGCGCCAGCAGTCCGCTAGCGGAAGAGACCCAGTACTTC. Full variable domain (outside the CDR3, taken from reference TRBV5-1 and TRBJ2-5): KAGVTQTPRYLIKTRGQQVTLSCSPISGHRSVSWYQQTPGQGLQFLFEYFSETQRNKGNFPGRFSGRQFSNSRSEMNVSTLELGDSALYLCASSPLAEETQYFGPGTRLLVL.